One and the same sample provided the 11 T cell receptor beta chains below, sequenced in a study of persistence of HIV-infected CD4 T cells. The immunoSEQ assay was version 4, run in survey mode. Method: immunoSEQ multiplex PCR; TCRdb's copy keeps in-frame clones and lacks some. The table includes over 15,000 clones, 65% detected once. These receptors have no known antigen. Overlapping HIV-1 Gag 15-mer peptides at roughly 1 ug per peptide per mL were used. Sorting of responding CD4+ T cells relied on upregulated CD40 ligand together with CD69. The material was CD4+ T cells sorted from PBMCs after 18-hour stimulation, obtained from a patient who received antiretroviral therapy. These receptors were collected from an adult woman with HIV who was CMV-seropositive.

This clone ranks as medium-sized. The V call is TRBV5-1, the J call TRBJ2-2; D call uncertain. V lost 2 bases and J lost 1, with 12 bases in between. Germline CDR1 SGHRS, CDR2 YFSETQ. The CDR3 runs 16 residues. The CDR3 DNA follows: TGCGCCAGCAGCTTTCCTCAGGCCCAGAACACCGGGGAGCTGTTTTTT. It translates to CASSFPQAQNTGELFF. Combining the CDR3 with reference TRBV5-1 and TRBJ2-2 gives the whole variable domain KAGVTQTPRYLIKTRGQQVTLSCSPISGHRSVSWYQQTPGQGLQFLFEYFSETQRNKGNFPGRFSGRQFSNSRSEMNVSTLELGDSALYLCASSFPQAQNTGELFFGEGSRLTVL.

The chain recombines TRBV5-1 with TRBJ1-5, with a possible D match to TRBD1 (5 bases). CDR1 and CDR2 (germline): SGHRS, YFSETQ. V lost 4 bases and J 3 bases, leaving 17 bases between the germline ends. The CDR3 has 16 residues. CDR3 sequence reads: CASSLGPTGPNQPQHF. CDR3 nucleotides: TGCGCCAGCAGCCTAGGTCCAACAGGCCCCAATCAGCCCCAGCATTTT.

This clone appeared a few times. J is TRBJ2-1 and V is TRBV11-3; 9 nucleotides align to TRBD1. The CDR3 has 16 residues. After removal of 3 bases from V and 8 bases from J, the junction contained 11 bases not matched to a gene. Germline V gives CDR1 SGHNT, CDR2 YENEEA. DNA of the CDR3: TGTGCCAGCAGCTTGGGGGGGGGACAGGGAGGTTATGAGCAGTTCTTC. Translation: CASSLGGGQGGYEQFF. Supplemented by reference TRBV11-3 and TRBJ2-1, the full variable domain reads EAGVVQSPRYKIIEKKQPVAFWCNPISGHNTLYWYLQNLGQGPELLIRYENEEAVDDSQLPKDRFSAERLKGVDSTLKIQPAELGDSAVYLCASSLGGGQGGYEQFFGPGTRLTVL.

This clone turned up a few times. The V call is TRBV19, the J call TRBJ2-3; D is unresolved. V was clipped by 0 bases and J by 0 bases, with 4 bases between them. Germline V gene data show CDR1 as LNHDA and CDR2 as SQIVND (reference sequence). There are 14 residues in the CDR3. The CDR3 is CASSIDRSTDTQYF. For the CDR3, the DNA is TGTGCCAGTAGTATAGATCGGAGCACAGATACGCAGTATTTT. Full variable domain (rest looked up from reference TRBV19 and TRBJ2-3): DGGITQSPKYLFRKEGQNVTLSCEQNLNHDAMYWYRQDPGQGLRLIYYSQIVNDFQKGDIAEGYSVSREKKESFPLTVTSAQKNPTAFYLCASSIDRSTDTQYFGPGTRLTVL.

This clone occurred once. The chain combines TRBV7-6 with TRBJ1-4, with D uncertain. The germline CDR1 and CDR2 sequences are SGHVS and FNYEAQ. This CDR3 comprises 16 residues. Trimming cost V 0 bases and J 5 bases, with 13 bases left between them. In nucleotides, the CDR3 is TGTGCCAGCAGCTTAGCGGCGTCAGAGGGAAATGAAAAACTGTTTTTT. This encodes CASSLAASEGNEKLFF. Filled out from reference TRBV7-6 and TRBJ1-4, the complete variable domain reads GAGVSQSPRYKVTKRGQDVALRCDPISGHVSLYWYRQALGQGPEFLTYFNYEAQQDKSGLPNDRFSAERPEGSISTLTIQRTEQRDSAMYRCASSLAASEGNEKLFFGSGTQLSVL.

CDR3 loop: CSASQDLYYTF. The CDR3 DNA follows: TGCAGTGCTAGCCAGGACCTCTACTACACCTTC. V usage is TRBV20-1 and J usage is TRBJ1-2; no clear D. V was cut by 3 bases and J by 10 bases, with 12 bases left in between. The CDR3 consists of 11 residues. Germline V gene data show CDR1 as DFQATT and CDR2 as SNEGSKA (reference sequence).

V is TRBV19 and J is TRBJ2-4; a weak D match, TRBD1 (5 bases). The V gene's germline CDR1 is LNHDA and CDR2 SQIVND (reference sequence). V gave up 2 bases and J gave up 3 bases, with 8 bases separating them. The length of the CDR3 is 14 residues. The CDR3 sequence is CASSIKGNKNIQYF. In nucleotides, the CDR3 is TGTGCCAGTAGTATAAAGGGGAACAAAAACATTCAGTACTTC.

The rearrangement joins TRBV6-6 to TRBJ1-2, with D unclear. The germline V gene encodes CDR1 MNHNY and CDR2 SVGAGI (reference sequence). With 0 bases removed from V and 6 bases from J, the gap between germline ends came to 11 bases. CDR3 length equals 14 residues. The CDR3 DNA sequence: TGTGCCAGCAGTTACTCGTACAATAGGGATGGCTACACCTTC. Translating gives CASSYSYNRDGYTF.

The chain recombines TRBV20-1 with TRBJ2-5; D possibly corresponds to TRBD2 (5 bases). Germline CDR1 and CDR2: DFQATT and SNEGSKA (reference sequence). The V and J ends lost 3 bases and 5 bases respectively, with 10 bases between them. The CDR3 is made up of 12 amino acids. CDR3 sequence (DNA): TGCAGTGCTAGTAGGGAGCACGAGACCCAGTACTTC. Amino acids: CSASREHETQYF.

The chain uses TRBV19 and TRBJ1-1; D gene unclear. This CDR3 spans 13 amino acids. The V gene's germline CDR1 is LNHDA and CDR2 SQIVND (reference sequence). Between the trimmed V and J ends, which lost 4 bases and 0 bases, there was a span of 6 bases. The CDR3 bases are TGTGCCAGTAGTAAGGGATTGAACACTGAAGCTTTCTTT. Encoded protein: CASSKGLNTEAFF.

The rearrangement uses TRBV6-4 and TRBJ1-1; D perhaps matches TRBD1 (5 bases). This CDR3 region has 12 residues. V lost 7 bases, J lost 6 bases, and 12 bases lay in between. Per germline, CDR1 MRHNA and CDR2 SNTAGT. The CDR3 DNA is TGTGCCAGCAAGGGACCCCGGGCTGAAGCTTTCTTT. Translated, it gives CASKGPRAEAFF.